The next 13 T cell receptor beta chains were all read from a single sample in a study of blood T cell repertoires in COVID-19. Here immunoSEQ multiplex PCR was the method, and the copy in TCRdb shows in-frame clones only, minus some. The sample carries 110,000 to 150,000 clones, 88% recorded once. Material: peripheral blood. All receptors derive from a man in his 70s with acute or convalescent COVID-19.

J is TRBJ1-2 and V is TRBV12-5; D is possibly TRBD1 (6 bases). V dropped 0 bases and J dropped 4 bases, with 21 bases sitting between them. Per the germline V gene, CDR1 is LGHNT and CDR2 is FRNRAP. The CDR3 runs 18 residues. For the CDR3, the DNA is TGTGCTAGTGGTTTGGTAATTTTGGGAGGGGGGGCGTTCTATGGCTACACCTTC. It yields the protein CASGLVILGGGAFYGYTF. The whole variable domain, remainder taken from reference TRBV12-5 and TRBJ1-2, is DARVTQTPRHKVTEMGQEVTMRCQPILGHNTVFWYRQTMMQGLELLAYFRNRAPLDDSGMPKDRFSAEMPDATLATLKIQPSEPRDSAVYFCASGLVILGGGAFYGYTFGSGTRLTVV.

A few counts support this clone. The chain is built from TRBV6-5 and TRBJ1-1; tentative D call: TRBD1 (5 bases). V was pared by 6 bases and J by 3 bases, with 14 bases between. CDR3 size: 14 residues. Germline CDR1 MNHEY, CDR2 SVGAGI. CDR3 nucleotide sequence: TGTGCCAGCAGGCCATTCCAGGGTTACACTGAAGCTTTCTTT. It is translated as CASRPFQGYTEAFF.

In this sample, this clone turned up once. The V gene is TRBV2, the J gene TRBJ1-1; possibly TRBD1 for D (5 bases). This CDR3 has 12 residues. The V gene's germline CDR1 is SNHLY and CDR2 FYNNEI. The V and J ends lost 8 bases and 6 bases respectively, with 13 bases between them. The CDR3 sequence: CASGTGNAEAFF. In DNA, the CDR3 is TGTGCCAGCGGTACAGGAAACGCTGAAGCTTTCTTT.

Here the CDR3 DNA reads TGTGCCAGCAGCCAAGATCGCCGGTCGACCCAGTACTTC. Its translation is CASSQDRRSTQYF. The rearrangement links TRBV3-1 (or the pseudogene TRBV3-2) to TRBJ2-5; D uncertain. The CDR3 contains 13 residues. Germline loops: CDR1 LGHDT, CDR2 YNNKEL (reference sequence). Trimming shortened V by 0 bases and J by 7 bases, and 9 bases separated the two germline ends.

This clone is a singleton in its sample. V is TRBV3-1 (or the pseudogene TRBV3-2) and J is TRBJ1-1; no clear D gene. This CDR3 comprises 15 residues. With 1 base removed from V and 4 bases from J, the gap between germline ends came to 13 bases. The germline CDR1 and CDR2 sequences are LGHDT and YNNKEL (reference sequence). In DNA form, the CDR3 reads TGTGCCAGCAGCCAAGGTCGGCAATCGGGCACTGAAGCTTTCTTT. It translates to CASSQGRQSGTEAFF.

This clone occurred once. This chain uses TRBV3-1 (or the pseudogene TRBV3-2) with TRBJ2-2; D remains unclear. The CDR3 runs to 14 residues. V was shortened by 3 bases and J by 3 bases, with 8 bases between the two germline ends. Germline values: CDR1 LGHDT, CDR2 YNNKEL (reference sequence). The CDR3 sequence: CASSHKDYTGELFF. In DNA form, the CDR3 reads TGTGCCAGCAGCCATAAAGACTACACCGGGGAGCTGTTTTTT.

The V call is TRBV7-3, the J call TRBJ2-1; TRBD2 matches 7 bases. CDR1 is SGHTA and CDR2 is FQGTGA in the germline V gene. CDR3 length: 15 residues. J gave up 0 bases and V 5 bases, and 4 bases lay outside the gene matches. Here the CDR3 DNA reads TGTGCCAGCAGCCCCACTAGCGCCTCCTACAATGAGCAGTTCTTC. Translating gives CASSPTSASYNEQFF.

The DNA of the CDR3 is TGTGCCAGCAGCTTATATGGGGAGGGGAGTACAGATACGCAGTATTTT. Translating gives CASSLYGEGSTDTQYF. The chain is built from TRBV7-9 and TRBJ2-3; 7 bases match TRBD2. Germline V gene sequence: CDR1 SEHNR, CDR2 FQNEAQ (reference sequence). J gave up 3 bases and V 2 bases, and 8 bases lay outside the gene matches. CDR3 size: 16 residues.

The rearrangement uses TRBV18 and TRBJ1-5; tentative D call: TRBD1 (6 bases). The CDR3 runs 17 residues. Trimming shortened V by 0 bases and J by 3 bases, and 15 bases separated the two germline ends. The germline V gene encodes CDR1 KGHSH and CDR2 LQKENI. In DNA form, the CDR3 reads TGTGCCAGCTCACCACCCGGAACAGGGCGGAACAATCAGCCCCAGCATTTT. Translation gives CASSPPGTGRNNQPQHF.

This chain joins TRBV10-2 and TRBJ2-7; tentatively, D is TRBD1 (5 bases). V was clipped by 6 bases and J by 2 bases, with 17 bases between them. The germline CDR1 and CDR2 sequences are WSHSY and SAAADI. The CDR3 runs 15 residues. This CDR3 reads CASRAGWGETYEQYF. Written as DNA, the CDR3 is TGCGCCAGCAGGGCTGGGTGGGGCGAAACCTACGAGCAGTACTTC.

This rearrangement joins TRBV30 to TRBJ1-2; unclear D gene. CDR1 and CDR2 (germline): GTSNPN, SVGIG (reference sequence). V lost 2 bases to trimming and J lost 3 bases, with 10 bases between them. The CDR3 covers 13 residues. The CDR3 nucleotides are TGTGCCTGGAGTAACCAGAATTACTATGGCTACACCTTC. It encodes CAWSNQNYYGYTF.

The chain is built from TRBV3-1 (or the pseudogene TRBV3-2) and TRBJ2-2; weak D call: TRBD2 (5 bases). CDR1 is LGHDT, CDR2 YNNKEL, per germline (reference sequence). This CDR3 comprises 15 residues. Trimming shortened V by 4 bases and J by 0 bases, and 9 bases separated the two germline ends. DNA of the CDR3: TGTGCCAGCAGCCGCCTCGGGGCGAACACCGGGGAGCTGTTTTTT. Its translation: CASSRLGANTGELFF.

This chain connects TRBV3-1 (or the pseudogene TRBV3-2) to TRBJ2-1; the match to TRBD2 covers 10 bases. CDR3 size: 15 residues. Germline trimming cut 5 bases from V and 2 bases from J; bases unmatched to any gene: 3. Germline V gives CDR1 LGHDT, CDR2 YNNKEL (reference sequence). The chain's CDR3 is CASSSTSGAYNEQFF. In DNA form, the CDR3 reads TGTGCCAGCAGCTCAACTAGCGGGGCCTACAATGAGCAGTTCTTC.